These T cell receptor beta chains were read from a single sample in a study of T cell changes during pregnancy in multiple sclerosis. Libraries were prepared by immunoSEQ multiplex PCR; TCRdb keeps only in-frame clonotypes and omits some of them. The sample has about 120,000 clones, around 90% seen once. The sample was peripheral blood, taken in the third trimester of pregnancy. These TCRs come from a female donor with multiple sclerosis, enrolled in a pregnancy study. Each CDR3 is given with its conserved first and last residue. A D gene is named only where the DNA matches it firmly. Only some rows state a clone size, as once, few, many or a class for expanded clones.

TGTGCCAGTAGTATAGGTCCAGGGTCCCTGGACTACAATGAGCAGTTCTTC | CASSIGPGSLDYNEQFF | . | . | TRBJ2-1 | TRBV19
TGTGCCAGCAGTCCCCGAGGCCCAGGGACAGGGGGTTTAGAGACCCAGTACTTC | CASSPRGPGTGGLETQYF | TRBD1 | . | TRBJ2-5 | TRBV27
TGTGCCTGGATAACTACAGGGGGCGGTGGCTACACCTTC | CAWITTGGGGYTF | TRBD1 | . | TRBJ1-2 | TRBV30
TGTGCCAGCAGTCCTCGACAGGGTTTAAGGGGCTACACCTTC | CASSPRQGLRGYTF | TRBD1 | . | TRBJ1-2 | TRBV28
TGTGCCAGTCGACTTGGGAGGAGGGGGCCAGACACTGAAGCTTTCTTT | CASRLGRRGPDTEAFF | TRBD1 | . | TRBJ1-1 | TRBV27
TGCGCCAGCAGCCGCGGGAACCTCTACGAGCAGTACTTC | CASSRGNLYEQYF | . | once | TRBJ2-7 | TRBV10-1
TGTGCTAGTGGTTTCAACCTAGCGGGGGCGGAGAATGAGCAGTTCTTC | CASGFNLAGAENEQFF | TRBD2 | . | TRBJ2-1 | TRBV12-5
TGTGCCAGCAGCCAGGGGCCCGACTATGGCTACACCTTC | CASSQGPDYGYTF | . | once | TRBJ1-2 | TRBV14
TGTGCCACCAGCAGAGATGGATGGGCCCATGCCTTGGCTTTCTTT | CATSRDGWAHALAFF | . | . | TRBJ1-1 | TRBV15
TGTGCCAGCAGCCAGATAAATCAGCCCCAGCATTTT | CASSQINQPQHF | . | few | TRBJ1-5 | TRBV5-6
TGTGCCTGGAGCCCCAATAACTCCGGGACACTTCGATTGAACACTGAAGCTTTCTTT | CAWSPNNSGTLRLNTEAFF | . | . | TRBJ1-1 | TRBV30
TGTGCCAGCAGCTCAAACTCCCGGAGCACTGAAGCTTTCTTT | CASSSNSRSTEAFF | . | . | TRBJ1-1 | TRBV7-2
TGTGCCAGCAGTTCACAGGGATTATGGGGCACAGATACGCAGTATTTT | CASSSQGLWGTDTQYF | . | . | TRBJ2-3 | TRBV5-4
TGTGCCAGCTCACCACCGAGGCAGGGGGCCTACAATGAGCAGTTCTTC | CASSPPRQGAYNEQFF | TRBD1 | . | TRBJ2-1 | TRBV18
TGTGCCAGCAGCTCGGGACTAGCGGGCAACAATGAGCAGTTCTTC | CASSSGLAGNNEQFF | TRBD2 | . | TRBJ2-1 | TRBV7-9
TGTGCCAGTAGTACGGACAGGGACAATGAGCAGTTCTTC | CASSTDRDNEQFF | TRBD1 | . | TRBJ2-1 | TRBV19
TGTGCCAGCACTTTGACCCCGGGCACTGAAGCTTTCTTT | CASTLTPGTEAFF | . | once | TRBJ1-1 | TRBV6-5
TGTGCCAGCAGTGAATTGATGGTGAGACAGGAGCAGTTCTTC | CASSELMVRQEQFF | . | . | TRBJ2-1 | TRBV6-1
TGTGCCAGCAGTTTATTGGAGGGCTCTGGGGCCAACGTCCTGACTTTC | CASSLLEGSGANVLTF | . | . | TRBJ2-6 | TRBV27
TGTGCCTGGAGTGGCGGGTCTCTGATGTGGGAGCTGTTTTTT | CAWSGGSLMWELFF | . | . | TRBJ2-2 | TRBV30
TGTGCCCGGTTGGGCCGGGGGGAATATGGCTACACCTTC | CARLGRGEYGYTF | . | . | TRBJ1-2 | TRBV30
TGTGCCAGCAGCCCAAGGACGGGAGGGACCTACGAGCAGTACTTC | CASSPRTGGTYEQYF | TRBD2 | . | TRBJ2-7 | TRBV4-2
TGTGCCAGCAGTGATCTCTGGGACAGATCTAACTATGGCTACACCTTC | CASSDLWDRSNYGYTF | TRBD1 | . | TRBJ1-2 | TRBV2
TGTGCCAGCAGTTTCGTACTAGCGGCCTACGAGCAGTACTTC | CASSFVLAAYEQYF | TRBD2 | . | TRBJ2-7 | TRBV28
TGTGCCAGCAGCCCTAACCCGGGACTAGGATCCTACAATGAGCAGTTCTTC | CASSPNPGLGSYNEQFF | TRBD2 | . | TRBJ2-1 | TRBV7-7
TGCGCCAGCAGCTGGGGGTGGACAGGGGGCGCGGACACTGAAGCTTTCTTT | CASSWGWTGGADTEAFF | TRBD1 | . | TRBJ1-1 | TRBV5-1
TGTGCCAGCAGCCAAGTCACATCCTACGAGCAGTACTTC | CASSQVTSYEQYF | . | . | TRBJ2-7 | TRBV4-2
TGTGCCAGCAGCTCCGGACTCGATGAGCAGTTCTTC | CASSSGLDEQFF | . | . | TRBJ2-1 | TRBV5-4
TGTGCCATCAGTTCAGGCTCCTATGGCTACACCTTC | CAISSGSYGYTF | . | . | TRBJ1-2 | TRBV10-3
TGTGCCAGCTCACCCTCAGGACAGGGAGCGCCTGAAGCTTTCTTT | CASSPSGQGAPEAFF | TRBD1 | . | TRBJ1-1 | TRBV18
TGTGCCAGTTCACACAGGGACCCAAATTCACCCCTCCACTTT | CASSHRDPNSPLHF | . | . | TRBJ1-6 | TRBV30
TGTGCCAGCAGTTCGGACTCCAACACCGGGGAGCTGTTTTTT | CASSSDSNTGELFF | . | . | TRBJ2-2 | TRBV7-3
TGCGCCAGCAGCTTGACAGGAGCCTACGAGCAGTACTTC | CASSLTGAYEQYF | . | . | TRBJ2-7 | TRBV5-1